This TCR beta chain was retrieved from a study of blood T cell repertoires in COVID-19. Study-level information: COVID-19 samples from acute and convalescent phases originated in the United States, Italy and Spain.

Germline V gene lookup returns CDR1 SGHVS and CDR2 FQNEAQ. CDR3 length equals 13 residues. After removal of 8 bases from V and 2 bases from J, the junction contained 4 bases not matched to a gene. The repertoire was sequenced with immunoSEQ multiplex PCR; TCRdb's copy has only in-frame clones and lacks some. This table has approximately 49,000 clones, 75% to 85% appearing once. This chain joins TRBV7-8 and TRBJ2-3; 7 bases agree with TRBD2. The TCR sequence derives from a woman aged 60-75 years with acute or convalescent COVID-19. The material sequenced was peripheral blood. The CDR3 nucleotides read TGTGCCAGCGAGCGGGGCCACACAGATACGCAGTATTTT. This encodes CASERGHTDTQYF.